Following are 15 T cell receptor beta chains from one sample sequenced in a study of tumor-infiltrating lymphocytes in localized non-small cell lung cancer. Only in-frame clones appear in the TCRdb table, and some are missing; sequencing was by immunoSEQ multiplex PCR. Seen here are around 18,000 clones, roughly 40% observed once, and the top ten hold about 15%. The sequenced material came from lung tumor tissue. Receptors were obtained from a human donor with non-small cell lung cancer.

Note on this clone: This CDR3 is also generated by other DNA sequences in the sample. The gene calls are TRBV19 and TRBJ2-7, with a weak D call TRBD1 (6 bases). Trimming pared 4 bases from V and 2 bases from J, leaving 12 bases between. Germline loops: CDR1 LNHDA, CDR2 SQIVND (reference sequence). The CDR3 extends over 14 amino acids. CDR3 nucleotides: TGTGCCAGTAGTACCGGGACATTTACCTACGAGCAGTACTTC. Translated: CASSTGTFTYEQYF.

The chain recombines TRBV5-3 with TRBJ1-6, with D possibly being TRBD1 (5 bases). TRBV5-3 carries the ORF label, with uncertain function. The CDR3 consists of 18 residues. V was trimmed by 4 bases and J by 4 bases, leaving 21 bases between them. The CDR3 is CARSTILGAEGYNSPLHF. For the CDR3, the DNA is TGTGCCAGAAGCACAATCCTTGGGGCAGAAGGGTATAATTCACCCCTCCACTTT.

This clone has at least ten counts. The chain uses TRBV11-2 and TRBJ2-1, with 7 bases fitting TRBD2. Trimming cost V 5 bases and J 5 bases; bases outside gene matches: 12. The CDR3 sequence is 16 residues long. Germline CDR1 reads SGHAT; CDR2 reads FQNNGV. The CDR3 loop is CASSPWGGTKNNEQFF. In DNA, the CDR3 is TGTGCCAGCAGCCCCTGGGGGGGGACCAAAAACAATGAGCAGTTCTTC. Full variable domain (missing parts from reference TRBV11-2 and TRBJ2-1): EAGVAQSPRYKIIEKRQSVAFWCNPISGHATLYWYQQILGQGPKLLIQFQNNGVVDDSQLPKDRFSAERLKGVDSTLKIQPAKLEDSAVYLCASSPWGGTKNNEQFFGPGTRLTVL.

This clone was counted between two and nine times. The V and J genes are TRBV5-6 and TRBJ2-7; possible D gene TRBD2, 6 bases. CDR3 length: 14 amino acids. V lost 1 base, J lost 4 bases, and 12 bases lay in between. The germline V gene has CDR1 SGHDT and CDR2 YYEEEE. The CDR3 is CASSLTSGVYEQYF. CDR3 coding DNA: TGTGCCAGCAGCTTGACGTCGGGGGTATACGAGCAGTACTTC.

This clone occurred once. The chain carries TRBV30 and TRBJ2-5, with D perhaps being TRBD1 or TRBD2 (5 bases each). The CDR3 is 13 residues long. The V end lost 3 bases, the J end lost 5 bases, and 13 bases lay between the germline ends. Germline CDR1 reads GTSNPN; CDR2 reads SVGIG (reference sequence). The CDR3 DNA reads TGTGCCTGGAGCCTCGGGACGGAGGAGACCCAGTACTTC. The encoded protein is CAWSLGTEETQYF.

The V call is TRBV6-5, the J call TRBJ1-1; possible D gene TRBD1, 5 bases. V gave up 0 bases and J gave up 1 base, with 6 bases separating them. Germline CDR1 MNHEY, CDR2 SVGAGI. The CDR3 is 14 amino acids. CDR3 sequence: CASSYSGGNTEAFF. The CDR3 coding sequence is TGTGCCAGCAGTTACTCTGGGGGGAACACTGAAGCTTTCTTT.

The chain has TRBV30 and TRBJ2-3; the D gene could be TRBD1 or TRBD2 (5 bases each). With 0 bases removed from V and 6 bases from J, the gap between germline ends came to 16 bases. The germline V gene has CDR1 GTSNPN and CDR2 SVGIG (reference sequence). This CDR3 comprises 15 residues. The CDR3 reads CAWSVRGALSDTQYF. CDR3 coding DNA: TGTGCCTGGAGTGTACGAGGGGCCCTTTCGGATACGCAGTATTTT.

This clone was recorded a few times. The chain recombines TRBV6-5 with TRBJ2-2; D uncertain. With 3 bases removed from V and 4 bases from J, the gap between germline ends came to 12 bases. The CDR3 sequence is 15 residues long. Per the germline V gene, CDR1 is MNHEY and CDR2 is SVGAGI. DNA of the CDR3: TGTGCCAGCAGTTATGTGGGCCCGAGCACCGGGGAGCTGTTTTTT. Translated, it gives CASSYVGPSTGELFF.

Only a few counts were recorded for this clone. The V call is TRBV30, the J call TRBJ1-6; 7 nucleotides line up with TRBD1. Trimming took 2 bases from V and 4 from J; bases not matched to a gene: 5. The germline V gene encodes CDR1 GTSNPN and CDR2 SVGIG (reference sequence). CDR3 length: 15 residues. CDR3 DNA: TGTGCCTGGAGTATGGCGGGACAGTATAATTCACCCCTCCACTTT. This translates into CAWSMAGQYNSPLHF.

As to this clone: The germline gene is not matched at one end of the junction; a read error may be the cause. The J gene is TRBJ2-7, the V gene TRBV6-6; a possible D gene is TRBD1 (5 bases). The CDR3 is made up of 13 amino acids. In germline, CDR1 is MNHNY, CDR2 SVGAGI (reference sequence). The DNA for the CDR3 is TGTGCCAGCAAGGCAGGGATGTCCTCCGAGCAGTACTTC. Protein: CASKAGMSSEQYF.

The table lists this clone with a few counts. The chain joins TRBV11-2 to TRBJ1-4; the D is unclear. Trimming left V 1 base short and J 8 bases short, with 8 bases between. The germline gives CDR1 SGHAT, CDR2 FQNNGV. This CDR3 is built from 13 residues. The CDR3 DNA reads TGTGCCAGCAGCTTAGGACGGCAGGAAAAACTGTTTTTT. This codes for CASSLGRQEKLFF.

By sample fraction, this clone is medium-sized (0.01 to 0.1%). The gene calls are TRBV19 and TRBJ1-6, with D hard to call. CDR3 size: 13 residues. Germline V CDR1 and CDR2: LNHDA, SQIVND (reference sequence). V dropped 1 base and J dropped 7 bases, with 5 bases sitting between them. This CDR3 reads CASSIGTNSPLHF. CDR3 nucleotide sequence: TGTGCCAGTAGTATAGGTACAAATTCACCCCTCCACTTT. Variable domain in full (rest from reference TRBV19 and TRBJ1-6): DGGITQSPKYLFRKEGQNVTLSCEQNLNHDAMYWYRQDPGQGLRLIYYSQIVNDFQKGDIAEGYSVSREKKESFPLTVTSAQKNPTAFYLCASSIGTNSPLHFGNGTRLTVT.

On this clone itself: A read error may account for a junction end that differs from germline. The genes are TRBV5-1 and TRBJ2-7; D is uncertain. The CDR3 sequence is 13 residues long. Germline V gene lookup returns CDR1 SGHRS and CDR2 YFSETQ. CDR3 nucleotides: TGCGCCAGCAGCTTGGGGGCCTCCGACGAGCAGTACTTC. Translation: CASSLGASDEQYF.

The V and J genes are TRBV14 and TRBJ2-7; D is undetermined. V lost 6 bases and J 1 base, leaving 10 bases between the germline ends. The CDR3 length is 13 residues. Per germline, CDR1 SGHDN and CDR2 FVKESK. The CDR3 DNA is TGTGCCAGCAGGGGCAGTGGGTCCTACGAGCAGTACTTC. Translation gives CASRGSGSYEQYF.

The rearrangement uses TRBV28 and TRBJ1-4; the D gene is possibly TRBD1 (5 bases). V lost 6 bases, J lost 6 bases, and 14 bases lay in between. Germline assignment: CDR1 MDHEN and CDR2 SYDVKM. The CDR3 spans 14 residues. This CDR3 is CASSLGGGDEKLFF. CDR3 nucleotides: TGTGCCAGCAGCCTTGGTGGGGGGGATGAAAAACTGTTTTTT.